Following are 28 T cell receptor beta chains from one sample sequenced in a study of CD8+ T cells in alopecia areata. RNA was isolated and reverse transcribed to cDNA, the sequencing template. TCRdb keeps only in-frame clones here, not all; method: immunoSEQ multiplex PCR. The sample holds 190,000 or so clones; approximately 56% are singletons and the top ten take around 3%. Regarding treatment: oral pan-JAK inhibitor, 5-10 mg twice daily. This material consisted of CD4+ T cells sorted from blood, taken at week 4, from a patient treated with tofacitinib. The receptors here all came from a human donor with alopecia areata.

J is TRBJ1-1 and V is TRBV18; D call uncertain. This CDR3 is 12 amino acids long. The V gene lost 1 base and the J gene lost 8 bases, with 8 bases spanning the gap. CDR1 KGHSH and CDR2 LQKENI come from the germline V gene. The CDR3 region is CASSPQGSEAFF. DNA of the CDR3: TGTGCCAGCTCACCACAGGGATCGGAAGCTTTCTTT. Full variable domain (outside the CDR3, taken from reference TRBV18 and TRBJ1-1): NAGVMQNPRHLVRRRGQEARLRCSPMKGHSHVYWYRQLPEEGLKFMVYLQKENIIDESGMPKERFSAEFPKEGPSILRIQQVVRGDSAAYFCASSPQGSEAFFGQGTRLTVV.

The chain links TRBV27 to TRBJ1-4; tentative D call: TRBD1 (5 bases). V shed 5 bases and J shed 7 bases, with 23 bases lying between them. This CDR3 region has 17 residues. Germline-derived CDR1 and CDR2 are MNHEY and SMNVEV (reference sequence). The CDR3 DNA follows: TGTGCCAGCAGTGCCACCGGGACTTTGCGTTTGGCTGAAAAACTGTTTTTT. This translates into CASSATGTLRLAEKLFF.

This clone was observed a single time. This rearrangement joins TRBV5-4 to TRBJ2-6, with D possibly TRBD1 on 5 matching bases. Trimming left V 4 bases short and J 3 bases short, with 8 bases between. Germline loops: CDR1 SGHNT, CDR2 YYREEE (reference sequence). CDR3 length equals 14 residues. DNA of the CDR3: TGTGCCAGCAGCCGAACAGGTGGGGCCAACGTCCTGACTTTC. This translates into CASSRTGGANVLTF.

This clone was counted a few times. V gene TRBV28 combines with J gene TRBJ2-7, with 7 bases identical to TRBD2. The length of the CDR3 is 16 residues. Per the germline V gene, CDR1 is MDHEN and CDR2 is SYDVKM. The trim removed 5 bases at V and 2 bases at J, leaving 12 bases unmatched. The DNA for the CDR3 is TGTGCCAGCAGTCGACCTTGGGGAGGGACGGCCTACGAGCAGTACTTC. It codes for CASSRPWGGTAYEQYF.

The chain recombines TRBV7-2 with TRBJ2-5, with 8 bases lining up with TRBD2. Germline loops: CDR1 SGHTA, CDR2 FQGNSA. The V and J ends lost 4 bases and 3 bases, in that order; junction bases with no gene match: 7. The CDR3 is 15 residues long. For the CDR3, the DNA is TGTGCCAGCAGCTACCGACTAGCGCGGGAAGAGACCCAGTACTTC. Translating it yields CASSYRLAREETQYF.

The CDR3 loop reads CSLPTGDTQYF. DNA for the CDR3: TGCAGCCTACCGACGGGAGATACGCAGTATTTT. This chain links TRBV29-1 with TRBJ2-3; D ambiguous. Trimming removed 8 bases at V and 5 bases at J, with 11 bases between. The CDR3 is made up of 11 amino acids. Per germline, CDR1 SQVTM and CDR2 ANQGSEA.

This clone was seen just once. This chain uses TRBV7-2 with TRBJ1-5; D not resolved. Trimming left V 1 base short and J 6 bases short, with 10 bases between. CDR1 SGHTA and CDR2 FQGNSA come from the germline V gene. The CDR3 loop spans 14 amino acids. The CDR3 DNA follows: TGTGCCAGCAGCTTAGTGGGAGCCGGTCAGCCCCAGCATTTT. Its protein is CASSLVGAGQPQHF. The full variable domain, completed using reference TRBV7-2 and TRBJ1-5, is GAGVSQSPSNKVTEKGKDVELRCDPISGHTALYWYRQSLGQGLEFLIYFQGNSAPDKSGLPSDRFSAERTGGSVSTLTIQRTQQEDSAVYLCASSLVGAGQPQHFGDGTRLSIL.

This rearrangement joins TRBV12-5 to TRBJ2-7; 7 nucleotides match TRBD1. Germline CDR1 LGHNT, CDR2 FRNRAP. The CDR3 loop spans 16 amino acids. J was trimmed by 3 bases and V by 2 bases; bases with no gene match: 10. This CDR3 is CASGLPLRQGLYEQYF. CDR3 nucleotides: TGTGCTAGTGGTTTGCCCTTGCGACAGGGCCTCTACGAGCAGTACTTC.

The chain carries TRBV11-2 and TRBJ2-5; D is possibly TRBD1 or TRBD2 (5 bases each). CDR3 length equals 15 residues. Germline lookup yields CDR1 SGHAT and CDR2 FQNNGV. V gave up 6 bases and J gave up 1 base, with 15 bases separating them. CDR3 region: CASSQSGTIQETQYF. For the CDR3, the DNA is TGTGCCAGCAGTCAATCCGGGACGATCCAAGAGACCCAGTACTTC.

The chain carries TRBV4-1 and TRBJ1-6; 7 bases are shared with TRBD1. The CDR3 length is 16 residues. With V trimmed by 4 bases and J by 9 bases, 12 bases remained unmatched. Germline CDR1 reads MGHRA; CDR2 reads YSYEKL. The DNA for the CDR3 is TGCGCCAGCAGCCGTAGGGCTGGACAGGAGTTTTCACCCCTCCACTTT. This gives the protein CASSRRAGQEFSPLHF.

The chain uses TRBV2 and TRBJ1-3, with D unclear. There are 10 residues in the CDR3. Trimming removed 7 bases from V and 5 bases from J, with 3 bases in between. Per germline, CDR1 SNHLY and CDR2 FYNNEI. CDR3 protein: CASMRNTIYF. The CDR3 DNA reads as TGTGCCAGCATGCGAAACACCATATATTTT.

The chain recombines TRBV2 with TRBJ1-2; no firm D call. CDR1 is SNHLY and CDR2 is FYNNEI in the germline V gene. V was cut by 4 bases and J by 5 bases, with 8 bases left in between. This CDR3 contains 12 residues. The CDR3 nucleotides read TGTGCCAGCAGTGTCGACACATATGGCTACACCTTC. Translation: CASSVDTYGYTF.

This clone was observed a handful of times. The chain couples TRBV29-1 to TRBJ2-7, with 8 bases matching TRBD2. The ends lost 6 bases at V and 7 bases at J; junction bases unmatched: 2. The CDR3 loop spans 10 amino acids. Germline V gene lookup returns CDR1 SQVTM and CDR2 ANQGSEA. The DNA of the CDR3 is TGCAGCGTCTTAGCGGGAGAGCAGTACTTC. This encodes CSVLAGEQYF.

The J gene is TRBJ2-7, the V gene TRBV7-2; tentative D call: TRBD2 (5 bases). This CDR3 contains 13 residues. Germline loops: CDR1 SGHTA, CDR2 FQGNSA. V was cut by 1 base and J by 10 bases, with 14 bases left in between. CDR3 residues: CASSLGSSRLQYF. The CDR3 DNA sequence: TGTGCCAGCAGCTTAGGATCTAGCCGCCTTCAGTACTTC.

The V call is TRBV4-2, the J call TRBJ1-1; D is unclear. V was shortened by 4 bases and J by 3 bases, with 12 bases between the two germline ends. CDR1 LGHNA and CDR2 YNFKEQ come from the germline V gene. This CDR3 spans 14 amino acids. Here the CDR3 DNA reads TGTGCCAGCAGCCGAGAGGGAAAGTACACTGAAGCTTTCTTT. This translates into CASSREGKYTEAFF.

V gene TRBV30 combines with J gene TRBJ1-6; possibly TRBD1 for D (5 bases). Germline V gene data show CDR1 as GTSNPN and CDR2 as SVGIG (reference sequence). The CDR3 runs 13 residues. Trimming removed 4 bases at V and 14 bases at J, with 18 bases between. CDR3 protein: CAWTSGQRRALHF. The CDR3 DNA reads TGTGCCTGGACCTCGGGGCAGCGAAGGGCCCTCCACTTT.

Here the CDR3 DNA reads TGTGCCTGGAGTCGGGCGGGGCAGGGACTTTGGCAAGAGACCCAGTACTTC. It is translated as CAWSRAGQGLWQETQYF. V is TRBV30 and J is TRBJ2-5, with D perhaps matching TRBD2 (6 bases). Trimming left V 2 bases short and J 2 bases short, with 21 bases between. Looked up from germline, CDR1 is GTSNPN and CDR2 is SVGIG (reference sequence). The CDR3 is 17 residues long.

The chain has TRBV18 and TRBJ1-2; 8 bases match TRBD1. Germline V gene lookup returns CDR1 KGHSH and CDR2 LQKENI. CDR3 size: 13 residues. The V and J ends lost 3 bases and 10 bases, in that order; junction bases with no gene match: 7. The CDR3 reads CASSPAMGQDYTF. The DNA for the CDR3 is TGTGCCAGCTCACCGGCAATGGGACAGGACTACACCTTC.

This clone appeared a few times. The chain joins TRBV30 to TRBJ2-5, with D unclear. Germline values: CDR1 GTSNPN, CDR2 SVGIG (reference sequence). Trimming pared 1 base from V and 1 base from J, leaving 7 bases between. CDR3 length equals 13 residues. CDR3 bases: TGTGCCTGGAGTGGCCCTTTCCAAGAGACCCAGTACTTC. This sequence encodes CAWSGPFQETQYF.

This clone was counted once. V is TRBV4-2 and J is TRBJ1-4, with no clear D. The germline gives CDR1 LGHNA, CDR2 YNFKEQ. This CDR3 is built from 15 residues. Trimming left V 0 bases short and J 5 bases short, with 10 bases between. CDR3 sequence: CASSQERASNEKLFF. CDR3 sequence (DNA): TGTGCCAGCAGCCAAGAAAGGGCAAGCAATGAAAAACTGTTTTTT.

The rearrangement uses TRBV11-1 and TRBJ1-6; the match to TRBD1 covers 8 bases. The V gene's germline CDR1 is SGHAT and CDR2 FQDESV (reference sequence). CDR3 length: 13 residues. The V gene end was trimmed by 3 bases and the J gene end by 9 bases; junction bases not matched to a gene: 1. This CDR3 reads CASSFTGGSPLHF. The DNA for the CDR3 is TGTGCCAGCAGCTTTACAGGGGGTTCACCCCTCCACTTT. Filled out from reference TRBV11-1 and TRBJ1-6, the complete variable domain reads EAEVAQSPRYKITEKSQAVAFWCDPISGHATLYWYRQILGQGPELLVQFQDESVVDDSQLPKDRFSAERLKGVDSTLKIQPAELGDSAMYLCASSFTGGSPLHFGNGTRLTVT.

V is TRBV30 and J is TRBJ2-7; 7 nucleotides line up with TRBD2. Germline V gene lookup returns CDR1 GTSNPN and CDR2 SVGIG (reference sequence). The CDR3 is 12 amino acids. V shed 7 bases, J shed 2 bases, and the junction held 5 bases outside the gene matches. CDR3 nucleotides: TGTGCCTTTCAGCGGGGACCCTACGAGCAGTACTTC. It translates to CAFQRGPYEQYF.

The V call is TRBV27, the J call TRBJ2-6, with D perhaps matching TRBD1 or TRBD2 (6 bases each). The CDR3 is 14 amino acids. CDR1 is MNHEY and CDR2 is SMNVEV in the germline V gene (reference sequence). V was pared by 7 bases and J by 0 bases, with 7 bases between. The CDR3 sequence is CASKGGSGANVLTF. The DNA for the CDR3 is TGTGCCAGCAAGGGGGGCTCTGGGGCCAACGTCCTGACTTTC.

CDR3 nucleotides: TGTGCCAGCAGTTACTCCGGGACGGAATACGAGCAGTACTTC. Its protein product is CASSYSGTEYEQYF. The chain carries TRBV6-5 and TRBJ2-7; D is tentatively TRBD1 or TRBD2 (5 bases each). The germline V gene has CDR1 MNHEY and CDR2 SVGAGI. The CDR3 has 14 amino acids. V lost 0 bases and J 4 bases, leaving 10 bases between the germline ends.

The chain links TRBV19 to TRBJ2-5; 8 nucleotides agree with TRBD1. This CDR3 is 13 amino acids long. J gave up 5 bases and V 6 bases, and 5 bases lay outside the gene matches. Germline V lookup: CDR1 LNHDA, CDR2 SQIVND (reference sequence). CDR3 DNA: TGTGCCAGTAGACCGACAGGGGTGGAGACCCAGTACTTC. Its translation is CASRPTGVETQYF.

This chain joins TRBV7-9 and TRBJ1-4; D unresolved. The germline V gene has CDR1 SEHNR and CDR2 FQNEAQ (reference sequence). V dropped 4 bases and J dropped 0 bases, with 3 bases sitting between them. This CDR3 has 13 amino acids. This CDR3 is CASSSTTNEKLFF. In nucleotides, the CDR3 is TGTGCCAGCAGCTCCACAACTAATGAAAAACTGTTTTTT.

Only a few counts were recorded for this clone. This sequence joins TRBV7-9 and TRBJ2-6; D call uncertain. The V gene's germline CDR1 is SEHNR and CDR2 FQNEAQ (reference sequence). The CDR3 has 17 residues. V lost 4 bases and J lost 2, with 15 bases in between. Written as DNA, the CDR3 is TGTGCCAGCAGCTCATCGCCCGACGGAACTGGGGCCAACGTCCTGACTTTC. Translating gives CASSSSPDGTGANVLTF.

This clone was found once. V is TRBV29-1 and J is TRBJ2-1; a possible D gene is TRBD1 (6 bases). CDR1 is SQVTM, CDR2 ANQGSEA, per germline. V gave up 7 bases and J gave up 0 bases, with 10 bases separating them. The CDR3 has 13 amino acids. Here the CDR3 reads CSAGTTSYNEQFF. The CDR3 nucleotides read TGCAGCGCTGGGACAACCTCCTACAATGAGCAGTTCTTC.